One and the same sample provided the 6 T cell receptor beta chains below, sequenced in a study of T cells in Graves' hyperthyroidism and ophthalmopathy. What was amplified from RNA transcripts were TCR beta CDR3 regions. A set of HTBI primers served as the primers for a first-round RT-PCR of the TCR CDR3. TCRdb re-analysed the multiplex PCR reads in MiXCR, keeping a single row per CDR3 protein. There are 190,000 or so distinct CDR3 sequences in the sample; about 18% occur only once, and roughly 44% lies in the top ten. Specimen: blood. All receptors come from a man aged 40-55 years with Graves' hyperthyroidism.

The rearrangement joins TRBV15 to TRBJ2-3; no clear D gene. There are 13 residues in the CDR3. V lost 1 base to trimming and J lost 3 bases, with 5 bases between them. In germline, CDR1 is LNHNV, CDR2 YYDKDF (reference sequence). The CDR3 spells CATSRGRTDTQYF. CDR3 nucleotides: TGTGCCACCAGCAGAGGTCGGACAGATACGCAGTATTTT.

This clonotype occurred a few times. The chain employs TRBV20-1 and TRBJ1-4, with D maybe TRBD1 (6 bases). Trimming stripped 3 bases from V and 4 bases from J, with 9 bases between. Germline V lookup: CDR1 DFQATT, CDR2 SNEGSKA (reference sequence). This CDR3 has 13 amino acids. The CDR3 DNA reads TGCAGTGCTAGTGAGGGGGTTAATGAAAAACTGTTTTTT. The encoded protein is CSASEGVNEKLFF.

There are many counts of this clonotype. V usage is TRBV5-5 and J usage is TRBJ1-1; perhaps TRBD1 as D (5 bases). This CDR3 spans 14 amino acids. Germline CDR1 is SGHKS and CDR2 is YYEKEE (reference sequence). V lost 1 base and J 4 bases, leaving 11 bases between the germline ends. This CDR3 reads CASSLLREATEAFF. The CDR3 DNA reads as TGTGCCAGCAGCTTGCTCAGGGAGGCCACTGAAGCTTTCTTT. The full variable domain, with the rest looked up from reference TRBV5-5 and TRBJ1-1, is DAGVTQSPTHLIKTRGQQVTLRCSPISGHKSVSWYQQVLGQGPQFIFQYYEKEERGRGNFPDRFSARQFPNYSSELNVNALLLGDSALYLCASSLLREATEAFFGQGTRLTVV.

This clonotype was counted a few times. This rearrangement joins TRBV7-9 to TRBJ2-1; 9 bases align to TRBD2. Germline V lookup: CDR1 SEHNR, CDR2 FQNEAQ (reference sequence). V shed 6 bases, J shed 7 bases, and the junction held 10 bases outside the gene matches. The CDR3 covers 15 residues. CDR3 protein: CASSYPLAGRNEQFF. CDR3 DNA: TGTGCCAGCAGTTACCCTCTAGCGGGGAGGAATGAGCAGTTCTTC.

Concerning this clonotype: This may be a read error, as it is one base from a much larger clone. This CDR3 is CTSSYSSGGQGIQETQYF. In DNA form, the CDR3 reads TGTACCAGCAGTTACTCGAGTGGTGGACAGGGTATTCAGGAGACCCAGTACTTC. This chain joins TRBV6-5 and TRBJ2-5; 8 bases align to TRBD1. The length of the CDR3 is 18 residues. The germline gives CDR1 MNHEY, CDR2 SVGAGI.

This clonotype occurred many times. The rearrangement links TRBV5-1 to TRBJ1-4; D call uncertain. Germline V gene data show CDR1 as SGHRS and CDR2 as YFSETQ. CDR3 length: 14 amino acids. V lost 4 bases and J lost 8, with 15 bases in between. The CDR3 DNA reads TGCGCCAGCAGCCCGGACGGGAAAATAGAAAAACTGTTTTTT. Translated, it gives CASSPDGKIEKLFF.